What follows are 26 T cell receptor beta chains derived from one specimen sequenced in a study of T-cell memory formation after mild COVID-19 (dated by TCRdb to about 2021). Libraries were constructed by 5' RACE. Sequenced using an Illumina NovaSeq 6000. TCRdb reprocessing: public reads trimmed at Q25 with fastp, clones called with MiXCR, in-frame beta chains kept. For every CDR3 protein sequence, its rows merge into one entry that carries the most common genes and DNA. The sample table contains roughly 280,000 distinct CDR3 sequences; only one count was recorded for around 8% of them. Around a fifth of the sample comes from the top ten. Specimen: PBMCs or a T cell subset sorted from them (not recorded which). Every receptor here comes from a young man who had mild COVID-19 (a few samples of this study predate the infection). The sample titles of this study are shuffled in the database, so cell type and time point are left out; the donor was told from shared clones.

This clonotype has ten or more counts. CDR3 DNA: TGTGCCAGCAGTCCGTCGGACAGGGGGCTTCCATTGAACACTGAAGCTTTCTTT. This translates into CASSPSDRGLPLNTEAFF. The gene calls are TRBV27 and TRBJ1-1; 11 nucleotides agree with TRBD1. Germline V gene sequence: CDR1 MNHEY, CDR2 SMNVEV (reference sequence). The trim removed 5 bases at V and 0 bases at J, leaving 11 bases unmatched. The CDR3 consists of 18 residues.

V gene TRBV21-1 combines with J gene TRBJ1-3; the table calls TRBD1, which could not be checked here. TRBV21-1 is assigned pseudogene status. The CDR3 has 15 amino acids. The DNA for the CDR3 is TGTGCCAGCAGTCGGGATGACGTTGCTGGAAACACCATATATTTT. Its translation is CASSRDDVAGNTIYF.

This clonotype was seen at least ten times. The chain is built from TRBV2 and TRBJ1-5; tentatively, D is TRBD1 (5 bases). The V end lost 6 bases, the J end lost 0 bases, and 9 bases lay between the germline ends. The CDR3 is 14 residues long. The V gene's germline CDR1 is SNHLY and CDR2 FYNNEI. The CDR3 sequence is CASRGPYSNQPQHF. The CDR3 DNA follows: TGTGCCAGCAGGGGACCGTATAGCAATCAGCCCCAGCATTTT.

For the CDR3, the DNA is TGTGCCAGCAGCGCGAAGACAAACTCCTACGAGCAGTACTTC. Its translation: CASSAKTNSYEQYF. The chain couples TRBV6-5 to TRBJ2-7; D gene uncertain. Germline V gives CDR1 MNHEY, CDR2 SVGAGI. Trimming took 6 bases from V and 0 from J, leaving 12 bases between them. CDR3 length equals 14 residues.

This clonotype was seen a handful of times. V usage is TRBV28 and J usage is TRBJ2-7; D might be TRBD2 (5 bases). V was shortened by 6 bases and J by 0 bases, with 15 bases between the two germline ends. In germline, CDR1 is MDHEN, CDR2 SYDVKM. The CDR3 has 15 residues. The CDR3 spells CASSLGSFSSYEQYV. CDR3 coding DNA: TGTGCCAGCAGCCTGGGGAGTTTTAGCTCCTACGAGCAGTACGTC.

The chain carries TRBV6-5 and TRBJ2-7, with a possible D match to TRBD1 (6 bases). This CDR3 is 12 amino acids long. Deletions cut 6 bases from V and 6 bases from J, with 12 bases between. Germline lookup yields CDR1 MNHEY and CDR2 SVGAGI. The DNA of the CDR3 is TGTGCCAGCAGCCCCGACAGGCGCGAGCAGTACTTC. Its translation: CASSPDRREQYF.

The chain combines TRBV5-6 with TRBJ2-7; 9 bases align to TRBD1. CDR3 size: 21 residues. Trimming removed 1 base from V and 0 bases from J; junction bases left unmatched: 20. The V gene's germline CDR1 is SGHDT and CDR2 YYEEEE. The CDR3 protein is CASSLKRKSLDRGSSSYEQYV. The CDR3, as DNA: TGTGCCAGCAGCTTGAAGAGGAAGTCCTTGGACAGGGGCTCCAGCTCCTACGAGCAGTACGTC.

The J gene is TRBJ1-2, the V gene TRBV6-5, with unresolved D. The CDR3 is 14 residues long. Germline CDR1 reads MNHEY; CDR2 reads SVGAGI. V was shortened by 10 bases and J by 3 bases, with 18 bases between the two germline ends. The CDR3 sequence: CATGKARVHYGYTF. For the CDR3, the DNA is TGTGCCACAGGAAAGGCAAGGGTCCACTATGGCTACACCTTC.

V gene TRBV7-2 combines with J gene TRBJ1-2; D not certain. The germline V gene encodes CDR1 SGHTA and CDR2 FQGNSA. The ends were cut back, 1 base at V and 5 bases at J, with 11 bases in the middle. The length of the CDR3 is 14 residues. CDR3 DNA: TGTGCCAGCAGCTTAGAGCCACAGATATATGGCTACACCTTC. It translates to CASSLEPQIYGYTF.

This clonotype was seen a few times. The gene calls are TRBV7-2 and TRBJ2-3, with D unresolved. The ends were cut back, 3 bases at V and 8 bases at J, with 12 bases in the middle. Germline lookup yields CDR1 SGHTA and CDR2 FQGNSA. The CDR3 has 13 amino acids. As DNA, the CDR3 is TGTGCCAGCAGCTTCCTAGTCGCAGGTACGCAGTATTTT. This translates into CASSFLVAGTQYF.

This clonotype was counted between two and nine times. This rearrangement joins TRBV28 to TRBJ2-7, with TRBD2 as a possible D gene (6 bases). Looked up from germline, CDR1 is MDHEN and CDR2 is SYDVKM. V was pared by 7 bases and J by 2 bases, with 21 bases between. The CDR3 length is 16 residues. CDR3: CASTPAVGGGPYEQYV. The CDR3 nucleotides are TGTGCCAGCACTCCGGCCGTGGGAGGAGGGCCCTACGAGCAGTACGTC.

Ten or more counts support this clonotype. The chain employs TRBV5-1 and TRBJ1-1; a weak D match, TRBD1 (5 bases). Germline V lookup: CDR1 SGHRS, CDR2 YFSETQ. CDR3 size: 13 residues. V was trimmed by 4 bases and J by 5 bases, leaving 12 bases between them. The CDR3 reads CASSAQGGTEAFF. The DNA of the CDR3 is TGCGCCAGCAGCGCCCAGGGAGGAACTGAAGCTTTCTTT.

There are a few counts of this clonotype. The CDR3 spells CASSFGGIQETQYF. DNA for the CDR3: TGTGCCAGCAGCTTTGGGGGGATACAAGAGACCCAGTACTTC. The chain combines TRBV5-8 with TRBJ2-5, with D possibly matching TRBD2 (6 bases). Per germline, CDR1 SGHTS and CDR2 YDEGEE. There are 14 residues in the CDR3. V lost 2 bases to trimming and J lost 2 bases, with 10 bases between them.

The CDR3 is CAIRRNRNTEAFF. In DNA form, the CDR3 reads TGCGCCATCAGGCGGAACAGGAACACTGAAGCTTTCTTT. J is TRBJ1-1 and V is TRBV10-1, with no clear D. CDR3 size: 13 residues. Germline CDR1 reads WNHNN; CDR2 reads SYGVQD (reference sequence). Trimming took off 10 bases at V and 1 base at J, with 13 bases between the two ends.

The chain links TRBV5-5 to TRBJ1-2, with no clear D. CDR1 is SGHKS, CDR2 YYEKEE, per germline (reference sequence). The CDR3 extends over 11 amino acids. The germline V and J ends were trimmed by 2 bases and 8 bases, with 7 bases remaining between them. The CDR3 loop is CASSLYSGYTF. The DNA for the CDR3 is TGTGCCAGCAGCTTATACTCAGGCTACACCTTC.

This chain joins TRBV7-2 and TRBJ2-1; 9 nucleotides line up with TRBD2. The CDR3 runs 16 residues. V dropped 4 bases and J dropped 10; count of bases not matched to a gene: 14. The germline V gene has CDR1 SGHTA and CDR2 FQGNSA. The CDR3 sequence: CASSSDYLAGWEEQFF. The CDR3 bases are TGTGCCAGCAGCTCCGACTACCTAGCGGGGTGGGAGGAGCAGTTCTTC.

The table lists this clonotype with a few counts. The genes are TRBV29-1 and TRBJ2-3; D not resolved. V was shortened by 7 bases and J by 0 bases, with 20 bases between the two germline ends. Germline CDR1 and CDR2: SQVTM and ANQGSEA. The CDR3 consists of 16 residues. The CDR3 DNA follows: TGCAGCGCCCCTTCGGTCCCCTCCTTTAGCACAGATACGCAGTATTTT. Its protein is CSAPSVPSFSTDTQYF.

V is TRBV20-1 and J is TRBJ1-2; 9 nucleotides align to TRBD1. This CDR3 is built from 15 residues. Germline trimming cut 6 bases from V and 1 base from J; bases unmatched to any gene: 9. Per germline, CDR1 DFQATT and CDR2 SNEGSKA (reference sequence). The CDR3 sequence is CSASGQGTNNYGYTF. In DNA, the CDR3 is TGCAGTGCCTCCGGACAGGGGACAAATAACTATGGCTACACCTTC.

The chain joins TRBV7-8 to TRBJ2-5; D may be TRBD2 (7 bases). The CDR3 totals 18 residues. Trimming stripped 5 bases from V and 3 bases from J, with 25 bases between. Germline CDR1 SGHVS, CDR2 FQNEAQ. The CDR3 spells CASSPTRSAGAIKETQYF. CDR3 in DNA: TGTGCCAGCAGCCCCACCCGAAGTGCGGGGGCTATAAAAGAGACCCAGTACTTC. The full variable domain, its missing parts supplied by reference TRBV7-8 and TRBJ2-5, is GAGVSQSPRYKVAKRGQDVALRCDPISGHVSLFWYQQALGQGPEFLTYFQNEAQLDKSGLPSDRFFAERPEGSVSTLKIQRTQQEDSAVYLCASSPTRSAGAIKETQYFGPGTRLLVL.

The table lists this clonotype with a few counts. The J gene is TRBJ2-4, the V gene TRBV4-2; TRBD1 is a possible D gene (7 bases). CDR3 length equals 16 residues. V was pared by 4 bases and J by 3 bases, with 16 bases between. CDR1 LGHNA and CDR2 YNFKEQ come from the germline V gene. The CDR3 DNA is TGTGCCAGCAGCCCACCAGGACAGGACTACAAAAACATTCAGTACTTC. Translation: CASSPPGQDYKNIQYF.

The genes are TRBV5-1 and TRBJ2-3; D is uncertain. Germline V gene data show CDR1 as SGHRS and CDR2 as YFSETQ. V was trimmed by 3 bases and J by 2 bases, leaving 7 bases between them. The CDR3 consists of 13 residues. CDR3 nucleotide sequence: TGCGCCAGCAGCTGGAGCTACACAGATACGCAGTATTTT. This encodes CASSWSYTDTQYF.

The V gene is TRBV5-6, the J gene TRBJ1-1, with 9 nucleotides matching TRBD1. With V trimmed by 3 bases and J by 3 bases, 6 bases remained unmatched. The germline gives CDR1 SGHDT, CDR2 YYEEEE. The CDR3 covers 15 residues. CDR3 residues: CASSYGTGLDTEAFF. The CDR3, as DNA: TGTGCCAGCAGCTACGGGACAGGGTTAGACACTGAAGCTTTCTTT.

This clonotype has more than one count but fewer than ten. This chain joins TRBV5-6 and TRBJ2-7; D unresolved. The germline gives CDR1 SGHDT, CDR2 YYEEEE. V was pared by 1 base and J by 0 bases, with 5 bases between. The CDR3 sequence is 13 residues long. The CDR3 loop is CASSLRSSYEQYV. Here the CDR3 DNA reads TGTGCCAGCAGCTTGAGGAGCTCCTACGAGCAGTACGTC.

The chain recombines TRBV5-6 with TRBJ2-7; D call uncertain. Trimming left V 4 bases short and J 3 bases short, with 8 bases between. Germline V CDR1 and CDR2: SGHDT, YYEEEE. The CDR3 runs 12 residues. The CDR3 DNA reads TGTGCCAGCAGCCGATTAGACTACGAGCAGTACTTC. It encodes CASSRLDYEQYF.

The gene calls are TRBV20-1 and TRBJ1-2; D may be TRBD1 (5 bases). The CDR3 has 12 amino acids. Germline V gene sequence: CDR1 DFQATT, CDR2 SNEGSKA (reference sequence). V lost 3 bases, J lost 4 bases, and 9 bases lay in between. The CDR3 DNA reads TGCAGTGCTAGGGTTCAGGGCTATGGCTACACCTTC. Amino acids: CSARVQGYGYTF.

A few counts support this clonotype. This chain uses TRBV20-1 with TRBJ2-2, with 8 bases matching TRBD1. This CDR3 comprises 16 residues. Germline values: CDR1 DFQATT, CDR2 SNEGSKA (reference sequence). V gave up 6 bases and J gave up 2 bases; unmatched junction bases: 11. The CDR3 loop reads CSAKKYGTGNTGELFF. The CDR3 coding sequence is TGCAGTGCAAAGAAATACGGGACAGGCAACACCGGGGAGCTGTTTTTT.